This TCR beta chain was captured in a study of CD8+CD57+ T cells in acquired aplastic anemia. Trimming took 4 bases from V and 3 from J, leaving 13 bases between them. CDR1 and CDR2 from the germline V gene are SGHRS and YFSETQ. The CDR3 extends over 14 amino acids. Sequencing involved patients with CD8+CD57+ cell expansion previously shown by flow cytometry. Investigators profiled TCR beta VDJ and CDR3 from genomic DNA template. TCRdb re-called the reads through MiXCR, storing one row per CDR3 protein. Among hundreds of thousands of distinct CDR3 sequences listed, about a third were seen once. Input material: sorted CD4+, CD8+, or CD8+CD57+ T cells (not recorded which) from PBMCs. This sequence was found in a human donor with aplastic anemia. This rearrangement joins TRBV5-1 to TRBJ1-2; tentatively, D is TRBD1 (6 bases). DNA for the CDR3: TGCGCCAGCAGCAGGGGGGAATCGGACTATGGCTACACCTTC. Residues: CASSRGESDYGYTF.